This T cell receptor beta chain was found in a study of patients and donors after allogeneic stem cell transplantation. TCRdb re-derived calls from the RT-PCR reads in MiXCR, one entry per CDR3 protein. Here the sample spans roughly 880,000 distinct CDR3 sequences, roughly 18% being singletons. This clonotype was observed at least ten times. Germline-derived CDR1 and CDR2 are SEHNR and FQNEAQ (reference sequence). The CDR3 totals 15 residues. V was pared by 5 bases and J by 0 bases, with 13 bases between. The chain links TRBV7-9 to TRBJ1-1; D unresolved. Material: blood, either unsorted or a sorted T cell fraction (not recorded which). This TCR derives from a human donor who was either an allogeneic HSCT recipient or a stem cell or donor lymphocyte infusion donor (not recorded which). It is not recorded whose cells these are; they may come from a transplant donor. This CDR3 reads CASSLVTTVNTEAFF. CDR3 coding DNA: TGTGCCAGCAGCCTCGTTACGACGGTGAACACTGAAGCTTTCTTT. Full variable domain (rest looked up from reference TRBV7-9 and TRBJ1-1): DTGVSQNPRHKITKRGQNVTFRCDPISEHNRLYWYRQTLGQGPEFLTYFQNEAQLEKSRLLSDRFSAERPKGSFSTLEIQRTEQGDSAMYLCASSLVTTVNTEAFFGQGTRLTVV.